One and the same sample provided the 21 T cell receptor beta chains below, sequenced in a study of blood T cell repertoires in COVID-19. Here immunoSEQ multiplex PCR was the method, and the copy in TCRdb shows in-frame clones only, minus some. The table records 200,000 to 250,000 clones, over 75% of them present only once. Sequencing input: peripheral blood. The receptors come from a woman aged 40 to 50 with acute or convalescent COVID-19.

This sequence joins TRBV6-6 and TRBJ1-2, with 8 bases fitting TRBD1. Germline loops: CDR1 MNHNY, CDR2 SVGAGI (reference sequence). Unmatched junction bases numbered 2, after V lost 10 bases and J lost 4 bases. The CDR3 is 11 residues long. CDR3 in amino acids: CAIQGAYGYTF. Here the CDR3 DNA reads TGTGCCATCCAGGGGGCCTATGGCTACACCTTC.

CDR3 DNA: TGTGCCAGCAGAGGACAGGGGGCCGGTGAAAAACTGTTTTTT. Translated, it gives CASRGQGAGEKLFF. The chain recombines TRBV25-1 with TRBJ1-4; 11 nucleotides match TRBD1. CDR1 and CDR2 from the germline V gene are MGHDK and SYGVNS. The CDR3 extends over 14 amino acids. The V segment lost 6 bases and the J segment 7 bases; nucleotides outside the gene matches: 4.

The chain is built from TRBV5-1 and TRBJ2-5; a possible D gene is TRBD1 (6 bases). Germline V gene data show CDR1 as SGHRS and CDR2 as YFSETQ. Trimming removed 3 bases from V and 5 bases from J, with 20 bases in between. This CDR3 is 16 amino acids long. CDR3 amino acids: CASSSGRAGARETQYF. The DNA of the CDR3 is TGCGCCAGCAGCTCGGGGCGGGCAGGGGCCAGGGAGACCCAGTACTTC.

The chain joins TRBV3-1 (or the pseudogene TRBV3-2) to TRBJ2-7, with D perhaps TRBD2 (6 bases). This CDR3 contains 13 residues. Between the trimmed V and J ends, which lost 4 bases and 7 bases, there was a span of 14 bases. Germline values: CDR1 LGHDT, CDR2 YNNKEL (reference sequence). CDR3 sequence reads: CASSPGGGYEQYV. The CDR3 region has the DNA TGTGCCAGCAGCCCCGGGGGAGGATATGAGCAGTACGTC.

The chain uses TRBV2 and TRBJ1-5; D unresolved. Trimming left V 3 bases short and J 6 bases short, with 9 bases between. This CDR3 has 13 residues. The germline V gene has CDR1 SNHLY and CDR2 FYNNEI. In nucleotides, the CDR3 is TGTGCCAGCAGTGATGGCGGGCCTCAGCCCCAGCATTTT. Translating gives CASSDGGPQPQHF.

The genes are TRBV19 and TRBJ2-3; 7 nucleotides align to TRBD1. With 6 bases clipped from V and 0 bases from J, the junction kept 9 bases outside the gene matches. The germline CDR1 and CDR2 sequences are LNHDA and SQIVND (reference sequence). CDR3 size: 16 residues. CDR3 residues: CASSGQAHPSTDTQYF. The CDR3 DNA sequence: TGTGCCAGTAGCGGACAGGCCCATCCTAGCACAGATACGCAGTATTTT.

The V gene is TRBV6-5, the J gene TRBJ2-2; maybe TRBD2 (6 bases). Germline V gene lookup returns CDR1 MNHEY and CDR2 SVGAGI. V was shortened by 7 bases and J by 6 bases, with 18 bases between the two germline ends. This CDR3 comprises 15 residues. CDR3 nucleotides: TGTGCCAGCACCCGGTATGGGAGGTGGGCCGGGGAGCTGTTTTTT. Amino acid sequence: CASTRYGRWAGELFF.

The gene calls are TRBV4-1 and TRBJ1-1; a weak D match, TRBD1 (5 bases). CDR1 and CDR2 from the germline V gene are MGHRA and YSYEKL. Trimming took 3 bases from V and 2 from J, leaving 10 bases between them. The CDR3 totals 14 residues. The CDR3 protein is CASSQRQGNTEAFF. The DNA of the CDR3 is TGCGCCAGCAGCCAGAGGCAGGGAAACACTGAAGCTTTCTTT.

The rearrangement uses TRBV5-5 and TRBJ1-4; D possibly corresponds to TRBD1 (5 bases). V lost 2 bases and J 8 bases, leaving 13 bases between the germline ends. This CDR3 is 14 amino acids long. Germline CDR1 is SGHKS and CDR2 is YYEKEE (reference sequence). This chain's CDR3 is CASSFSGGVEKLFF. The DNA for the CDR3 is TGTGCCAGCAGCTTTTCGGGGGGAGTAGAAAAACTGTTTTTT.

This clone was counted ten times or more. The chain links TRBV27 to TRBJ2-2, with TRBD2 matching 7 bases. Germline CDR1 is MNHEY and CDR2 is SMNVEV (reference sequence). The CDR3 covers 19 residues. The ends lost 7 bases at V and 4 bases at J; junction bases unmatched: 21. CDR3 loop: CASNSAGVTLGSGTGELFF. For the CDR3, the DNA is TGTGCCAGCAACTCTGCGGGGGTGACATTAGGCAGTGGCACCGGGGAGCTGTTTTTT.

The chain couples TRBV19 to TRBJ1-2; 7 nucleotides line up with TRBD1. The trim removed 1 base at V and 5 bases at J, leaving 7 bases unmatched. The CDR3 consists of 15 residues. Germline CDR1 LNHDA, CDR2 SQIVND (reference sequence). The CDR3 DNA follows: TGTGCCAGTAGTATAGTCCCAGGGGGAGATTATGGCTACACCTTC. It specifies CASSIVPGGDYGYTF. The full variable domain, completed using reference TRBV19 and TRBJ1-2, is DGGITQSPKYLFRKEGQNVTLSCEQNLNHDAMYWYRQDPGQGLRLIYYSQIVNDFQKGDIAEGYSVSREKKESFPLTVTSAQKNPTAFYLCASSIVPGGDYGYTFGSGTRLTVV.

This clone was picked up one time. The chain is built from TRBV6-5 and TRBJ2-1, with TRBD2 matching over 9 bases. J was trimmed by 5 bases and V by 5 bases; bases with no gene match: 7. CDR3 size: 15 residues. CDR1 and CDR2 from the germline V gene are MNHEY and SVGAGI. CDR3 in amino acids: CASSLLAGANNEQFF. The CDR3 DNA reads TGTGCCAGCAGTCTTTTAGCGGGGGCGAACAATGAGCAGTTCTTC.

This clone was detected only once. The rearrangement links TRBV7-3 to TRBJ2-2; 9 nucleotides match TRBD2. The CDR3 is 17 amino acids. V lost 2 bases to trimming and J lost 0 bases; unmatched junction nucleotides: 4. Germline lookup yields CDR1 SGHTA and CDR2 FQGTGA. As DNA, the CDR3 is TGTGCCAGCAGCTTACGACCTAGCGGGGCGAACACCGGGGAGCTGTTTTTT. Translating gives CASSLRPSGANTGELFF.

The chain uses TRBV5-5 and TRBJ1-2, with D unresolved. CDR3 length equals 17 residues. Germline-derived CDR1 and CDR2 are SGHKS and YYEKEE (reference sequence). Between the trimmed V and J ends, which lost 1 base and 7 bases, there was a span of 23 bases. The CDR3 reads CASSLFTGRGRERGYTF. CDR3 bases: TGTGCCAGCAGCTTGTTCACCGGGAGAGGGAGGGAACGTGGCTACACCTTC. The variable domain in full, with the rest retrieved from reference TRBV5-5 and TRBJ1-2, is DAGVTQSPTHLIKTRGQQVTLRCSPISGHKSVSWYQQVLGQGPQFIFQYYEKEERGRGNFPDRFSARQFPNYSSELNVNALLLGDSALYLCASSLFTGRGRERGYTFGSGTRLTVV.

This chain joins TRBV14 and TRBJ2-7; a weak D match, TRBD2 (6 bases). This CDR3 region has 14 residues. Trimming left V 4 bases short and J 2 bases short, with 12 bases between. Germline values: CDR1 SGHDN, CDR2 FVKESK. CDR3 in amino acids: CASSLAGGPYEQYV. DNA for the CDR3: TGTGCCAGCAGCCTGGCCGGGGGTCCCTACGAGCAGTACGTC.

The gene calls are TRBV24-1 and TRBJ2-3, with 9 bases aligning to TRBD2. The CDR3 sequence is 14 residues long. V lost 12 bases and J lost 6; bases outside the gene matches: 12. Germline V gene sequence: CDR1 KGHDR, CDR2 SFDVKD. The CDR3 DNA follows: TGTGCCGCCCAAACTAGCGGGCGAGGGGATACGCAGTATTTT. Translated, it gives CAAQTSGRGDTQYF.

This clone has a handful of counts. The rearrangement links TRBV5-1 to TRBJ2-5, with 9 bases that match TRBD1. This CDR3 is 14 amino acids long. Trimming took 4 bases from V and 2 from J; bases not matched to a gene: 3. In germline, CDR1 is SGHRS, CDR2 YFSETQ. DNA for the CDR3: TGCGCCAGCAGCGCCGGGACAGGGCAAGAGACCCAGTACTTC. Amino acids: CASSAGTGQETQYF. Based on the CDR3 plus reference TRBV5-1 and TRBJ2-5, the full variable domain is KAGVTQTPRYLIKTRGQQVTLSCSPISGHRSVSWYQQTPGQGLQFLFEYFSETQRNKGNFPGRFSGRQFSNSRSEMNVSTLELGDSALYLCASSAGTGQETQYFGPGTRLLVL.

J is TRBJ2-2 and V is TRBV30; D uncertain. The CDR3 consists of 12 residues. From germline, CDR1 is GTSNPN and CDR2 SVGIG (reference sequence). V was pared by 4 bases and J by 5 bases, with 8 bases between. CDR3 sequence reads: CAWTPSTGELFF. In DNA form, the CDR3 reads TGTGCCTGGACCCCCTCTACCGGGGAGCTGTTTTTT.

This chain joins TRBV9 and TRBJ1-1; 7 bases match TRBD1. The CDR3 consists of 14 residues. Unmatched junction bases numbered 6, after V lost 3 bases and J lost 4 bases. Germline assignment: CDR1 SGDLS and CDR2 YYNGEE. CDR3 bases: TGTGCCAGCAGCGCAGACAGGGTCCGCACTGAAGCTTTCTTT. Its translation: CASSADRVRTEAFF. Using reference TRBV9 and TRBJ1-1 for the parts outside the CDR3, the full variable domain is DSGVTQTPKHLITATGQRVTLRCSPRSGDLSVYWYQQSLDQGLQFLIQYYNGEERAKGNILERFSAQQFPDLHSELNLSSLELGDSALYFCASSADRVRTEAFFGQGTRLTVV.

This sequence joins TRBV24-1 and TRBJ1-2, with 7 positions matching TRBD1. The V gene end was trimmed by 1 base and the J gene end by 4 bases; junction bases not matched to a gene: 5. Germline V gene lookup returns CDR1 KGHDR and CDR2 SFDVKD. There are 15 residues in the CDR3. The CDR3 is CATSDLRAGGYGYTF. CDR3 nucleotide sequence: TGTGCCACCAGTGATTTAAGGGCAGGGGGCTATGGCTACACCTTC.

In DNA form, the CDR3 reads TGTGCCAGTAAGGGGGACGGGCGATGGAGGAGCACTGAAGCTTTCTTT. Amino acid sequence: CASKGDGRWRSTEAFF. The J gene is TRBJ1-1, the V gene TRBV9; TRBD1 is a possible D gene (6 bases). V was trimmed by 8 bases and J by 4 bases, leaving 24 bases between them. Per germline, CDR1 SGDLS and CDR2 YYNGEE. The length of the CDR3 is 16 residues. Filled out from reference TRBV9 and TRBJ1-1, the complete variable domain reads DSGVTQTPKHLITATGQRVTLRCSPRSGDLSVYWYQQSLDQGLQFLIQYYNGEERAKGNILERFSAQQFPDLHSELNLSSLELGDSALYFCASKGDGRWRSTEAFFGQGTRLTVV.